This record looks at one T cell receptor (beta chain) sequence and its context. Its specificity is not known. The CDR3 consists of 15 residues. The germline CDR1 and CDR2 sequences are SGHNT and YENEEA. The V end lost 2 bases, the J end lost 5 bases, and 13 bases lay between the germline ends. The sample comes from a study of early T cells in non-severe SARS-CoV-2 infection. Study context: Whole-blood bulk RNA, unsorted, was sequenced, and chains were unpaired. Findings and caveats of the study: Comparison of clonotypes with VDJdb favored anti-spike CD8 responses while missing private and CD4 specificities.

Individually, cDNA molecules had unique molecular identifiers attached to them. TCRdb re-called the 5' RACE reads with MiXCR, one entry per CDR3 protein. The profile shows tens of thousands of distinct CDR3 sequences, 15% of them singletons. J is TRBJ2-1 and V is TRBV11-3; possibly TRBD2 for D (6 bases). The sample consisted of whole blood. This TCR came from an adult who was a healthcare worker with PCR-confirmed SARS-CoV-2 infection or an uninfected control (not recorded which). The CDR3 loop reads CASSLLGTLNNEQFF. DNA of the CDR3: TGTGCCAGCAGCTTACTAGGGACTCTTAACAATGAGCAGTTCTTC.